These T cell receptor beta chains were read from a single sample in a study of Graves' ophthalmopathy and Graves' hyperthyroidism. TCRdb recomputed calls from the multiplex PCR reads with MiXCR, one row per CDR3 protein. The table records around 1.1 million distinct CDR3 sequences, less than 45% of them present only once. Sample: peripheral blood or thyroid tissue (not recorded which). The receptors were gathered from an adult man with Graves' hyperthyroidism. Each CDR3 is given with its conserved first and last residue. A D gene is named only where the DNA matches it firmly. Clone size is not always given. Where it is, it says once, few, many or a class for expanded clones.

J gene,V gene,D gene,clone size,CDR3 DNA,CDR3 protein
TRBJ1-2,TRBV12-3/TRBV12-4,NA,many,TGTGCCAGCAGGGGGGTAGTCTATGGCTACACCTTC,CASRGVVYGYTF
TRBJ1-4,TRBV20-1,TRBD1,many,TGCAGTGCCTCCGGCAGGGGGCTTGAAAAACTGTTTTTT,CSASGRGLEKLFF
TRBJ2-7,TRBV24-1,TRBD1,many,TGTGCCACCAGTGATCGGGACAGGGTCCGCGAGCAGTACTTC,CATSDRDRVREQYF
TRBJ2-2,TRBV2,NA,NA,TGTGCCAGCAACCCTCGAGGGTCGGGCACCGGGGAGCTGTTTTTT,CASNPRGSGTGELFF
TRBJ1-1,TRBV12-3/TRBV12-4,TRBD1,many,TGTGCCAGCAGTTTCGGACAGGGAAAAGGGCGGACTGAAGCTTTCTTT,CASSFGQGKGRTEAFF
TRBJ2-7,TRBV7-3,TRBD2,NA,TGTGCCAGCAGCTCCCAATGGGGGGGTGCCGAGCAGTACTTC,CASSSQWGGAEQYF
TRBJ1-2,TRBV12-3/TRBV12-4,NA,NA,TGTGCCAGCAGCTTACTAGCGGGGTTATTGTACACCTTC,CASSLLAGLLYTF
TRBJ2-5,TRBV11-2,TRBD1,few,TGTGCCAGCAGCTTATGGTCTGGGACAGAGAAAGAGACCCAGTACTTC,CASSLWSGTEKETQYF
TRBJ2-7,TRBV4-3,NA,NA,TGCGCCAGCAGCCAAGGCTCCGGTATCTACGAGCAGTACTTC,CASSQGSGIYEQYF
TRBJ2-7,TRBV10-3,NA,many,TGTGCCATCAGTGGCCCCCGCGAGGAGCCAGCGTACGAGCAGTACTTC,CAISGPREEPAYEQYF
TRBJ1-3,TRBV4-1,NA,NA,TGCGCCAGCAGCCAACACTCTGCAGGAAACACCATATATTTT,CASSQHSAGNTIYF
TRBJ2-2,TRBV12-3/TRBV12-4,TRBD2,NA,TGTGCCAGCAGTCCGGGACTAGGAGGGGCCGGGGAGCTGTTTTTT,CASSPGLGGAGELFF
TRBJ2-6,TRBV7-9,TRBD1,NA,TGTGCCAGCAGCGGGGGGACAGGGGACTGGTTTGGGGCCAACGTCCTGACTTTC,CASSGGTGDWFGANVLTF
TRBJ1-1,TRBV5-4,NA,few,TGTGCCAGCAGCGCAGCCCAGGGGACCCCTGAAGCTTTCTTT,CASSAAQGTPEAFF
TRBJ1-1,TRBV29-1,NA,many,TGCAGCGTTGCCCCCGGGCGGACTGAAGCTTTCTTT,CSVAPGRTEAFF
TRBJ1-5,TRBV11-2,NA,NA,TGTGCCAGCAGCTTAGGGCAGGCCCCAAGTCAGCCCCAGCATTTT,CASSLGQAPSQPQHF
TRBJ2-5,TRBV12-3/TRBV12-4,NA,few,TGTGCCAGCAGTTTATTCGGCCAGCAAGAGACCCAGTACTTC,CASSLFGQQETQYF
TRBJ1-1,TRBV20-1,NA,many,TGCAGTGCTAGACGGCAGACAGGTCCCACTGAAGCTTTCTTT,CSARRQTGPTEAFF
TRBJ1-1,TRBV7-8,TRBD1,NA,TGTGCCAGCAGGTCTGGGACAGGCGCTGAAGCTTTCTTT,CASRSGTGAEAFF
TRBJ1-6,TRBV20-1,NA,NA,TGCAGTGCTAGTGCAGGGCAGATTGATTCACCCCTCCACTTT,CSASAGQIDSPLHF
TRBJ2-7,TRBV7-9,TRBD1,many,TGTGCCAGCAGCTTAAACCGGGACAGGGGAAGCCACGAGCAGTACTTC,CASSLNRDRGSHEQYF
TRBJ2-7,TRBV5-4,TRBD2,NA,TGTGCCAGCAGCTTGGCCCCGGGACTAGCGGGTTACGAGCAGTACTTC,CASSLAPGLAGYEQYF
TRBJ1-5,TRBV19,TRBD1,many,TGTGCCAGTAGTACCGGACAGGCAGTTAGCAATCAGCCCCAGCATTTT,CASSTGQAVSNQPQHF
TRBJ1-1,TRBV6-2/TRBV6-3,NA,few,TGTGCCAGCACTAAAGGGACTAACACTGAAGCTTTCTTT,CASTKGTNTEAFF
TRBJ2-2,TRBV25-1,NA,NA,TGTGCCTGGAGTGTAGGTTTCGGCAGGCCGAACACCGGGGAGCTGTTTTTT,CAWSVGFGRPNTGELFF
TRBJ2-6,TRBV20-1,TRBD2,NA,TGCAGTGCTAGGGGACTAGCGGGAGACTACGTCCTGACTTTC,CSARGLAGDYVLTF
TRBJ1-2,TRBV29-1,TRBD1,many,TGCAGCGTTAGCGCCTCCGGGACAGGGCCATATGGCTACACCTTC,CSVSASGTGPYGYTF
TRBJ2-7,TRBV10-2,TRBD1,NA,TGTGCCAGCTCACCGGGGACAGGCAGGACCTACGAGCAGTACTTC,CASSPGTGRTYEQYF
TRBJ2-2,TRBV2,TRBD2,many,TGTGCCGGAACGGGACTAGCGAACACCGGGGAGCTGTTTTTT,CAGTGLANTGELFF
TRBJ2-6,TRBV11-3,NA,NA,TGTGCCAGCAGCGTAGGGTCTCCAGGGGGGTCTGGGGCCAACGTCCTGACTTTC,CASSVGSPGGSGANVLTF
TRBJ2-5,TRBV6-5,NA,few,TGTGCCAGCAGTTACTCCCTGAACCAAGAGACCCAGTACTTC,CASSYSLNQETQYF
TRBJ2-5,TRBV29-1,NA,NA,TGCAGCGTTGAAGATCCCCGGTACTTC,CSVEDPRYF
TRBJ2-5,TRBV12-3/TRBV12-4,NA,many,TGTGCCAGCAGTCACACGGGACTTTTACAAGAGACCCAGTACTTC,CASSHTGLLQETQYF
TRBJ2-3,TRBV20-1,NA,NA,TGCAGTGCCGGGGCGGCAGATACGCAGTATTTT,CSAGAADTQYF
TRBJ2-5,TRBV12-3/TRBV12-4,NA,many,TGTGCCAGCAGCGCGGACAGAGCGAAAGAGACCCAGTACTTC,CASSADRAKETQYF
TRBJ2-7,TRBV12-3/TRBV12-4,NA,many,TGTGCCAGCAGTCTCGATTCGAGGGACGAGCAGTACTTC,CASSLDSRDEQYF
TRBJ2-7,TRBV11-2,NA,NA,TGTGCCAGCAGCTTAGTCCCACAGAGTACCTACGAGCAGTACTTC,CASSLVPQSTYEQYF
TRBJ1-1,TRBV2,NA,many,TGTGCCAGCAGTGAAGCGCGAGACCTGAACACTGAAGCTTTCTTT,CASSEARDLNTEAFF
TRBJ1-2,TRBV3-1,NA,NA,TGTGCCAGCAGGAGAGAGGGGACTTACTATGGCTACACCTTC,CASRREGTYYGYTF
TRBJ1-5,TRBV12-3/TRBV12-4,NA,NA,TGTGCCAGCATGAAGGGCAATCAGCCCCAGCATTTT,CASMKGNQPQHF
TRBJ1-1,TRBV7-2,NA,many,TGTGCCAGCAGGTCGACCGGGACGGCGAACACTGAAGCTTTCTTT,CASRSTGTANTEAFF
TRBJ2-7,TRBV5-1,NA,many,TGCGCCAGCAGCTTGGGGAGTCCTCCCATTTACGAGCAGTACTTC,CASSLGSPPIYEQYF
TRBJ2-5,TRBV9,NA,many,TGTGCCAGCAGCGCCTACCTGAGTAGCCAAGAGACCCAGTACTTC,CASSAYLSSQETQYF
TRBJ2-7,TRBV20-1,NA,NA,TGCAGTGCTAGAGAAAGTGCGGCGGCAGGCTACGAGCAGTACTTC,CSARESAAAGYEQYF
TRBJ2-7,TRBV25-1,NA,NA,TGTGCCAGCAGTATCGGGACTTTGCCCCCCTACGAGCAGTACTTC,CASSIGTLPPYEQYF
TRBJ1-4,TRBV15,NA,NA,TGTGCCACCAGCAGAGAAGGGCGGAGCGAAAAACTGTTTTTT,CATSREGRSEKLFF
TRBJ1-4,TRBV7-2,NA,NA,TGTGCCAGCAGCTCACAGGGTATGGCTAATGAAAAACTGTTTTTT,CASSSQGMANEKLFF
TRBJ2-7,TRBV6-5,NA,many,TGTGCCAGCAGATCCGGGGTACAAGCGTACGAGCAGTACTTC,CASRSGVQAYEQYF
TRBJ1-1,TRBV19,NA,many,TGTGCCAGTAGCCGGGCCACCTCAGCGAACACTGAAGCTTTCTTT,CASSRATSANTEAFF
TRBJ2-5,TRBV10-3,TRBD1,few,TGTGCCATCAGGGGACCGGGACAGGGACAAGAGACCCAGTACTTC,CAIRGPGQGQETQYF
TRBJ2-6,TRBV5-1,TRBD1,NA,TGCGCCAGCAGCTTCCGGGACAGGGGGACCGACTCTGGGGCCAACGTCCTGACTTTC,CASSFRDRGTDSGANVLTF
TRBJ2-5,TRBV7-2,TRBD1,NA,TGTGCCAGCACCTCTGGACAGGCGGGAGAGACCCAGTACTTC,CASTSGQAGETQYF
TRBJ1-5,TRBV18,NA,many,TGTGCCAGCAGCCGAGAAGGCAATCAGCCCCAGCATTTT,CASSREGNQPQHF
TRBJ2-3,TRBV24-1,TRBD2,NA,TGTGCCACCTCAACTAGCGGGGGGGCAGATACGCAGTATTTT,CATSTSGGADTQYF
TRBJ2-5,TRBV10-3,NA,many,TGTGCCATCAGTGGCGGGCGGGAAGAGACCCAGTACTTC,CAISGGREETQYF
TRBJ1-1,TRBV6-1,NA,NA,TGTGCCAGCCATCCAACAGGGAGCAACACTGAAGCTTTCTTT,CASHPTGSNTEAFF
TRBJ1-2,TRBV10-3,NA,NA,TGTGCCATCAGTGCAGGAACTAACTGTGGTTACACCTTC,CAISAGTNCGYTF